The clone carrying this T cell receptor beta chain was counted between two and nine times. This record comes from a study of blood T cells in healthy people across ages. Germline V gene lookup returns CDR1 MNHNS and CDR2 SASEGT. The trim removed 8 bases at V and 2 bases at J, leaving 7 bases unmatched. The CDR3 covers 14 residues. The use of a sample-barcoded 5' primer and a J-beta primer mix characterized a second PCR of about 7 to 12 cycles. TCRdb redid the calling of the 5' RACE reads with MiXCR, one entry per CDR3 protein. In the table there are roughly 1.6 million distinct CDR3 sequences, approximately 32% of which are singletons. Each sample had at least 6.5 million PBMCs isolated.

The TCR sequence derives from a woman under 40 in good health. Sequenced: blood. The chain recombines TRBV6-1 with TRBJ2-3; the match to TRBD1 covers 7 bases. DNA for the CDR3: TGTGCCAGCCGTCAGGGGGTTCCCACAGATACGCAGTATTTT. Encoded protein: CASRQGVPTDTQYF.